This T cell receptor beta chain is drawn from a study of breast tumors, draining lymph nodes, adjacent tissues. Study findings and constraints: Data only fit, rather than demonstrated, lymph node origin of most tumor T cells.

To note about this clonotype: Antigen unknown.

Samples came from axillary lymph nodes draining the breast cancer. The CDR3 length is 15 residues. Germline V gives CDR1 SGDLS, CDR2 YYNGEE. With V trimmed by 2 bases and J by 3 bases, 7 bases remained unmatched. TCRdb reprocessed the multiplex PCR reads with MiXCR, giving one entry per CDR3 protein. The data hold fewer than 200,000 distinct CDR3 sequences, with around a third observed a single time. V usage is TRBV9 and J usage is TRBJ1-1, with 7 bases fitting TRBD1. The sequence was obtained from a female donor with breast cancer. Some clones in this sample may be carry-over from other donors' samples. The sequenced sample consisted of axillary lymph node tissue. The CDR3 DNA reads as TGTGCCAGCAGCGTGACAGGGATAGTTGACACTGAAGCTTTCTTT. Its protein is CASSVTGIVDTEAFF. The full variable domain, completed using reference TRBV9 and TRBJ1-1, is DSGVTQTPKHLITATGQRVTLRCSPRSGDLSVYWYQQSLDQGLQFLIQYYNGEERAKGNILERFSAQQFPDLHSELNLSSLELGDSALYFCASSVTGIVDTEAFFGQGTRLTVV.